The T cell receptor beta chain under discussion was sequenced for a study of T cell responses to AZD1222 COVID-19 vaccine. Germline CDR1 reads MNHNY; CDR2 reads SVGAGI (reference sequence). The CDR3 has 15 amino acids. Between the trimmed V and J ends, which lost 5 bases and 0 bases, there was a span of 11 bases. The protocol was immunoSEQ multiplex PCR, while the TCRdb copy is restricted to in-frame clones and leaves out a portion. This table holds around 160,000 clones, 75% to 85% found once. On this clone: Its antigen remains unknown.

General observations from the study: It should be noted that donors were predominantly white British and more often female, and clonal diversity was possibly underestimated.

The receptor was derived from an adult in good health. J is TRBJ2-1 and V is TRBV6-6, with D uncertain. Here the sequenced sample was peripheral blood, taken on day 0 of MenACWY control vaccination. DNA for the CDR3: TGTGCCAGCAGTCCTCAGTCGAGCTCCTACAATGAGCAGTTCTTC. Translated: CASSPQSSSYNEQFF.